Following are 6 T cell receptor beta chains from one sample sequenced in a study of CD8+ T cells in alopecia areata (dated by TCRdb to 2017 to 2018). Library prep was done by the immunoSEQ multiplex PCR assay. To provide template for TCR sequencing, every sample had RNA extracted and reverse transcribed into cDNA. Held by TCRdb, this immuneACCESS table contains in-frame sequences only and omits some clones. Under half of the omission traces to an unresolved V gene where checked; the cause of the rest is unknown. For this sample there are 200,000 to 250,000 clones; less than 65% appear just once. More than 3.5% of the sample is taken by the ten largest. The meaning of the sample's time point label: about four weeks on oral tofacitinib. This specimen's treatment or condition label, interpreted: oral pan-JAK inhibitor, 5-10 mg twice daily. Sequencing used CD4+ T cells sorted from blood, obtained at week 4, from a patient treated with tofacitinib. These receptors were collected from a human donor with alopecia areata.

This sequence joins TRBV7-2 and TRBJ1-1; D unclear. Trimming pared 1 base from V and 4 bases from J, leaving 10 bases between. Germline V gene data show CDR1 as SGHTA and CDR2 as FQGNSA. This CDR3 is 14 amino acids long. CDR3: CASSLVAWSTEAFF. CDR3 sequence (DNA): TGTGCCAGCAGCTTAGTGGCCTGGAGCACTGAAGCTTTCTTT.

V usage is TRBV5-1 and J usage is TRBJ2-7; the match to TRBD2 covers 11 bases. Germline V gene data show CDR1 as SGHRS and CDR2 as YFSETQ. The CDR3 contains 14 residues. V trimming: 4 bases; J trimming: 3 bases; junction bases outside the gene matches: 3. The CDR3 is CASSRTSGGYEQYF. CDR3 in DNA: TGCGCCAGCAGCCGTACTAGCGGGGGCTACGAGCAGTACTTC.

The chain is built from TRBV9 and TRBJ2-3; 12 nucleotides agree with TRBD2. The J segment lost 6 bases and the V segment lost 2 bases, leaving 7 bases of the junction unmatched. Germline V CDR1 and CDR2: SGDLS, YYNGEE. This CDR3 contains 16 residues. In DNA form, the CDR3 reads TGTGCCAGCAGCGTGAGAAACGGACTAGCGGGGGATACGCAGTATTTT. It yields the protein CASSVRNGLAGDTQYF. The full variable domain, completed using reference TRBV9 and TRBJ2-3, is DSGVTQTPKHLITATGQRVTLRCSPRSGDLSVYWYQQSLDQGLQFLIQYYNGEERAKGNILERFSAQQFPDLHSELNLSSLELGDSALYFCASSVRNGLAGDTQYFGPGTRLTVL.

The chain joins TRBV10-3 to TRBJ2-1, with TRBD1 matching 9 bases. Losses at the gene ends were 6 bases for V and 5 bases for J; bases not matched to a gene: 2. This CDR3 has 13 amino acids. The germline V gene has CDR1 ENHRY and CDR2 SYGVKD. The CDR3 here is CAIRGTGNNEQFF. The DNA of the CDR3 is TGTGCCATCAGGGGGACAGGGAACAATGAGCAGTTCTTC.

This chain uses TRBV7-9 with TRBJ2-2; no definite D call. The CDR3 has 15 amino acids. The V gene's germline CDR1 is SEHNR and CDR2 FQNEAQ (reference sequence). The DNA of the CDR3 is TGTGCTGGGTACCAGAACCAACTGAACACCGGGGAGCTGTTTTTT. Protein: CAGYQNQLNTGELFF.

The CDR3 reads CASGRRPIKETQYF. DNA for the CDR3: TGTGCCAGCGGCCGACGCCCCATTAAAGAGACCCAGTACTTC. V and J are TRBV7-9 and TRBJ2-5; D not certain. The V end lost 8 bases, the J end lost 3 bases, and 16 bases lay between the germline ends. The germline V gene has CDR1 SEHNR and CDR2 FQNEAQ (reference sequence). This CDR3 region has 14 residues. The whole variable domain, filled in from reference TRBV7-9 and TRBJ2-5, reads DTGVSQNPRHKITKRGQNVTFRCDPISEHNRLYWYRQTLGQGPEFLTYFQNEAQLEKSRLLSDRFSAERPKGSFSTLEIQRTEQGDSAMYLCASGRRPIKETQYFGPGTRLLVL.